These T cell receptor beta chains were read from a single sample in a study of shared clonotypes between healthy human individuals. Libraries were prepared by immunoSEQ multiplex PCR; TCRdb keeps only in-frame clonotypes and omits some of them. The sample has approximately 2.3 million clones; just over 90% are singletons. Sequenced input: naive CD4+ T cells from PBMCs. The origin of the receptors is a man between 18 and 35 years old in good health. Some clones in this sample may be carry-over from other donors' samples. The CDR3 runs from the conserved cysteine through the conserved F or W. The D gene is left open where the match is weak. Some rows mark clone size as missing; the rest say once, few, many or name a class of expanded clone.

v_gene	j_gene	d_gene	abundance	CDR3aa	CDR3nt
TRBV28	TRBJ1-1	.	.	CASSPGSGYTEAFF	TGTGCCAGCAGTCCCGGATCGGGGTACACTGAAGCTTTCTTT
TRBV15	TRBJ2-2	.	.	CATEQGTLTGELFF	TGTGCCACCGAACAGGGTACCCTAACCGGGGAGCTGTTTTTT
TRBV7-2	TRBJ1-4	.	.	CASSFAGTVNEKLFF	TGTGCCAGCAGCTTTGCGGGGACGGTGAATGAAAAACTGTTTTTT
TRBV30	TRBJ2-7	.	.	CAWSTSSYEQYF	TGTGCCTGGAGTACATCCTCCTACGAGCAGTACTTC
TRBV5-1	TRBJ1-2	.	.	CASNAVGLDYGYTF	TGCGCCAGCAACGCGGTGGGGCTGGACTATGGCTACACCTTC
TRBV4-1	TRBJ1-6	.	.	CASSFGTWGNSPLHF	TGCGCCAGCAGCTTCGGGACGTGGGGTAATTCACCCCTCCACTTT
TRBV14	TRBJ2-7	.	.	CASSQVARHSYEQYF	TGTGCCAGCAGCCAAGTGGCTAGACACTCCTACGAGCAGTACTTC
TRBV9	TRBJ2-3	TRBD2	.	CASSVGTSGGSTDTQYF	TGTGCCAGCAGCGTTGGGACTAGCGGGGGGAGCACAGATACGCAGTATTTT
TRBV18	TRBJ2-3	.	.	CASSPTTDTDTQYF	TGTGCCAGCTCACCAACGACAGACACAGATACGCAGTATTTT
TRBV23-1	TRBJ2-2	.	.	CASSSREASTGELFF	TGCGCCAGCAGTAGTCGGGAAGCTAGTACCGGGGAGCTGTTTTTT
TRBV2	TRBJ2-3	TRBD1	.	CASSLDRMDTQYF	TGTGCCAGCAGTCTGGACAGGATGGATACGCAGTATTTT
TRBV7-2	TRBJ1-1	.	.	CASRLGGTKTEAFF	TGTGCCAGCAGACTCGGGGGAACGAAAACTGAAGCTTTCTTT
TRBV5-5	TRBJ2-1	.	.	CASSPQDSPLSTQFF	TGTGCCAGCAGCCCCCAGGACAGTCCTCTTTCGACGCAGTTCTTC
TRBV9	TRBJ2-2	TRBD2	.	CASSGSGRAGGELFF	TGTGCCAGCAGCGGGAGCGGGAGGGCCGGCGGGGAGCTGTTTTTT
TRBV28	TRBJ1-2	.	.	CASSFDAFYGYTF	TGTGCCAGCAGTTTCGACGCTTTCTATGGCTACACCTTC
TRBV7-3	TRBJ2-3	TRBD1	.	CASSLTRDRGDTQYF	TGTGCCAGCAGCTTAACCCGGGACAGGGGAGATACGCAGTATTTT
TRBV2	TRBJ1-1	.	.	CASSELTTNTEAFF	TGTGCCAGCAGTGAATTGACCACGAACACTGAAGCTTTCTTT
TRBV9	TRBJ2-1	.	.	CASSVAAPHEQFF	TGTGCCAGCAGCGTAGCTGCCCCCCATGAGCAGTTCTTC
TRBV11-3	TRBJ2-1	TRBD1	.	CASSLRTGQYNEQFF	TGTGCCAGCAGCTTACGGACAGGGCAATACAATGAGCAGTTCTTC
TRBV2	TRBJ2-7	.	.	CASGSTGISPGEQYF	TGTGCCAGCGGGTCTACCGGGATTAGTCCCGGCGAGCAGTACTTC
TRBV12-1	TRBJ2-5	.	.	CASSFAPTTGGKKVETQYF	TGTGCCAGCAGCTTTGCTCCTACGACTGGCGGGAAGAAGGTAGAGACCCAGTACTTC
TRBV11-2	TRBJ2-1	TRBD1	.	CASSPYRTGSSYNEQFF	TGTGCCAGCAGCCCCTACCGGACAGGGAGCTCCTACAATGAGCAGTTCTTC
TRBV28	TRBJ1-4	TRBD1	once	CASRELGTGSRGKLFF	TGTGCCAGCAGAGAACTAGGGACAGGGTCAAGGGGAAAACTGTTTTTT
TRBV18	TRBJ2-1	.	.	CASSPREGSQFF	TGTGCCAGCTCACCTCGTGAGGGGTCTCAGTTCTTC
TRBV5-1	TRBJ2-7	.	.	CASSLIRYEQYF	TGCGCCAGCAGCTTGATCCGCTACGAGCAGTACTTC
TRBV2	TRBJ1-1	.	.	CASHSFEAFF	TGTGCCAGCCACAGTTTTGAAGCTTTCTTT
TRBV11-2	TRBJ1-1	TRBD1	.	CASSLLQGAGTEAFF	TGTGCCAGCAGCTTACTTCAGGGGGCTGGTACTGAAGCTTTCTTT
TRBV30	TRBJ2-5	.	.	CAWSRGALQETQYF	TGTGCCTGGAGTAGAGGGGCCCTCCAAGAGACCCAGTACTTC
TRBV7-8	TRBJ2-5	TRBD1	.	CASSLPPRTGGIQETQYF	TGTGCCAGCAGCTTACCCCCTCGGACAGGGGGAATTCAAGAGACCCAGTACTTC
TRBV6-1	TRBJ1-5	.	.	CASSKTVNSNQPQHF	TGTGCCAGCAGCAAAACAGTGAATAGCAATCAGCCCCAGCATTTT
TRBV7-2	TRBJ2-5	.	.	CASSLERAQETQYF	TGTGCCAGCAGCTTAGAACGGGCCCAAGAGACCCAGTACTTC
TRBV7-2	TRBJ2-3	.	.	CASSLGGGSDTQYF	TGTGCCAGCAGCTTAGGTGGGGGTTCAGATACGCAGTATTTT
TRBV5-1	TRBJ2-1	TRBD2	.	CASSSQWTSGRNEQFF	TGCGCCAGCAGCTCCCAATGGACTAGCGGGAGGAATGAGCAGTTCTTC
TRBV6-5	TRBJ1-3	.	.	CASSRDGYSGNTIYF	TGTGCCAGCAGTAGGGACGGTTACTCTGGAAACACCATATATTTT
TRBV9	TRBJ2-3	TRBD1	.	CASSVAGGVADTQYF	TGTGCCAGCAGCGTAGCAGGGGGCGTGGCAGATACGCAGTATTTT
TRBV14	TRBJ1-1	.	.	CASSPGAWTEAFF	TGTGCCAGCAGTCCAGGGGCGTGGACTGAAGCTTTCTTT
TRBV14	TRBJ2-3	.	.	CASSQDPGRGTDTQYF	TGTGCCAGCAGCCAAGATCCTGGTCGGGGTACAGATACGCAGTATTTT
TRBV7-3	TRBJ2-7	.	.	CASSLTGGPTYEQYF	TGTGCCAGCAGCTTAACCGGGGGACCCACCTACGAGCAGTACTTC
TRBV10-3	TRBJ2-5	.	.	CAISESGVVETQYF	TGTGCCATCAGTGAGTCGGGGGTTGTGGAGACCCAGTACTTC
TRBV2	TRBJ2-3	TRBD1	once	CASRTGGTQYF	TGTGCCAGCAGGACAGGGGGTACGCAGTATTTT
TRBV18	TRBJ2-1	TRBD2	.	CASSARGTSGKSQVMSQFF	TGTGCCAGCTCAGCTCGGGGGACTAGCGGGAAGAGCCAAGTAATGTCGCAGTTCTTC
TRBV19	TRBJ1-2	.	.	CASSPGRPFNYGYTF	TGTGCCAGTAGTCCGGGACGGCCCTTTAACTATGGCTACACCTTC
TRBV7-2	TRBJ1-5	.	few	CASSTTGTTAQPQHF	TGTGCCAGCAGCACCACCGGGACCACGGCTCAGCCCCAGCATTTT
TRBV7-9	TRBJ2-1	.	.	CASSLNTFAEQFF	TGTGCCAGCAGCCTTAACACGTTTGCTGAGCAGTTCTTC
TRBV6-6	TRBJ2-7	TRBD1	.	CASSYSGTGVYEQYF	TGTGCCAGCAGTTATTCCGGGACAGGGGTTTACGAGCAGTACTTC
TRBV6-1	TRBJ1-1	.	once	CASSDPVPPEAFF	TGTGCCAGCAGTGACCCGGTTCCCCCCGAAGCTTTCTTT
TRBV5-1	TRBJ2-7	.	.	CASSARGSSADEQYF	TGCGCCAGCAGCGCCAGGGGAAGTAGTGCGGACGAGCAGTACTTC
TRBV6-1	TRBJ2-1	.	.	CASTVYGGLNEQFF	TGTGCCAGCACCGTCTACGGGGGACTCAATGAGCAGTTCTTC
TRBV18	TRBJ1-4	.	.	CASSPPLQGTTNEKLFF	TGTGCCAGCTCACCACCGCTCCAGGGGACAACTAATGAAAAACTGTTTTTT
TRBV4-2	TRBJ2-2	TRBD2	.	CASSQDAYAGEVTGELFF	TGTGCCAGCAGCCAAGATGCGTACGCGGGAGAGGTCACCGGGGAGCTGTTTTTT
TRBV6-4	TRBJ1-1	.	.	CASSDYDGSEAFF	TGTGCCAGCAGTGACTATGACGGATCTGAAGCTTTCTTT
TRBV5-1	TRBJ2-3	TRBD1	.	CASSLGDSLFTDTQYF	TGCGCCAGCAGCTTGGGGGACAGCTTATTCACAGATACGCAGTATTTT
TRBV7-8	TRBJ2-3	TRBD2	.	CASSLVAGEGAGF	TGTGCCAGCAGCTTGGTAGCGGGAGAGGGGGCGGGGTTT
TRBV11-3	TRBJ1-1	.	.	CASSRDGGDTEAFF	TGTGCCAGCAGCCGAGACGGAGGGGACACTGAAGCTTTCTTT